A single TCR beta chain is shown here with its context. Its antigen is unknown. These data come from a study of cytomegalovirus exposure and HLA in healthy donors. With 60 Vbeta and 13 Jbeta primers, the PCR was carried out. Sequencing was performed with immunoSEQ multiplex PCR; in TCRdb, only in-frame clones are kept and a portion is missing. The sample has approximately 150,000 clones, 82% seen once. The CDR3 is 15 amino acids. The V gene end was trimmed by 3 bases and the J gene end by 4 bases; junction bases not matched to a gene: 3. Germline-derived CDR1 and CDR2 are LGHNA and YSLEER. Study observations and caveats: Most likely, a cluster of highly shared sequence variants arose as a sequencing artifact. Information on immune exposure was restricted to one variable (CMV serostatus). Previously analyzed data showed that most TCR beta V segments were productive at a frequency of about 87% or about 30%.

The sequence derives from a male donor in good health and CMV-seronegative. Sequences were obtained from PBMCs. The rearrangement joins TRBV4-3 to TRBJ2-7; 13 bases match TRBD2. The CDR3 region is CASSQGLAGSYEQYF. CDR3 in DNA: TGCGCCAGCAGCCAGGGACTAGCGGGAAGTTACGAGCAGTACTTC.